The sequence of this T cell receptor beta chain was determined in a study of shared clonotypes between healthy human individuals. Germline CDR1 reads MNHEY; CDR2 reads SMNVEV (reference sequence). J was trimmed by 2 bases and V by 2 bases; bases with no gene match: 5. The CDR3 has 16 residues. Naive CD8 populations comprised CD45RO-negative cells positively selected for CCR7, excluding terminally differentiated effector memory CD45RA+ cells. Points on this clone: Other DNA sequences from this sample encode an identical CDR3 as well.

Sequencing used immunoSEQ multiplex PCR; TCRdb keeps in-frame clones, though not all of them. Here the sample spans hundreds of thousands of clones, about 96% being singletons. The receptor's source is a woman aged 25 to 45 in good health. V is TRBV27 and J is TRBJ2-7, with 11 bases identical to TRBD2. Sequencing used naive CD8+ T cells sorted from blood. The DNA of the CDR3 is TGTGCCAGCAGTTTAGTCCTAGCGGGAGGTCCCTACGAGCAGTACTTC. This translates into CASSLVLAGGPYEQYF.